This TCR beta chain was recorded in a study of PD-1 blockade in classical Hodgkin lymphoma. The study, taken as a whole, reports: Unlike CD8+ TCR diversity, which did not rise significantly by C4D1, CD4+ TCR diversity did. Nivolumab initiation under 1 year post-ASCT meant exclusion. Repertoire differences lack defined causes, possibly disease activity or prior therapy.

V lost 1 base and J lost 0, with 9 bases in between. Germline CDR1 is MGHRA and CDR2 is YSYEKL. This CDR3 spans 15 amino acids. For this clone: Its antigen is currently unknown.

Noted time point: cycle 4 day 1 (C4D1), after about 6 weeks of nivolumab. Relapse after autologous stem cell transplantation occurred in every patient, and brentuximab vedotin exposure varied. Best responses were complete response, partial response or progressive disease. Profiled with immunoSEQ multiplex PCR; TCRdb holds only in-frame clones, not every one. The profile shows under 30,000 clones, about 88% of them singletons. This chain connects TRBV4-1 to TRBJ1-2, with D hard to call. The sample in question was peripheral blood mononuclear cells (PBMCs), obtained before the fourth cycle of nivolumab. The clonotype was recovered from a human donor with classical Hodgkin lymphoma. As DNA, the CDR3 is TGCGCCAGCAGCCAAGTTGGTGTACCTAACTATGGCTACACCTTC. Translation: CASSQVGVPNYGYTF.